This is a list of T cell receptor beta chains from one sample in a study of shared clonotypes between healthy human individuals. Only in-frame clones appear in the TCRdb table, and some are missing; sequencing was by immunoSEQ multiplex PCR. The table has 600,000 to 800,000 clones, 72% seen once; the top ten hold more than 1.5%. The material sequenced was memory CD4+ T cells sorted from blood. These TCRs come from a woman aged 30 to 39 in good health. The CDR3 runs from the conserved cysteine through the conserved F or W. The order of the fields is J gene, clone size, D gene, V gene, CDR3 protein, CDR3 DNA. The D gene is left open where the match is weak. Expanded clones are given a class, and other clones once, few, many or no size at all.

TRBJ2-7	NA	NA	TRBV6-5	CASRGRYEQYF	TGTGCCAGCCGGGGACGCTACGAGCAGTACTTC
TRBJ1-3	NA	NA	TRBV5-1	CASSLEAVSSGNTIYF	TGCGCCAGCAGCTTGGAGGCGGTTAGCTCTGGAAACACCATATATTTT
TRBJ2-5	once	NA	TRBV27	CASSNPGNQETQYF	TGTGCCAGCAGTAATCCGGGGAACCAAGAGACCCAGTACTTC
TRBJ2-7	NA	TRBD2	TRBV6-1	CASSTGLAATYEQYF	TGTGCCAGCAGTACCGGACTAGCGGCTACCTACGAGCAGTACTTC
TRBJ1-5	once	NA	TRBV2	CASSESRAGRIGNQPQHF	TGTGCCAGCAGTGAATCTCGGGCAGGGAGGATTGGCAATCAGCCCCAGCATTTT
TRBJ2-3	few	NA	TRBV7-3	CASSWTTWDTQYF	TGTGCCAGTAGCTGGACTACCTGGGATACGCAGTATTTT
TRBJ2-1	NA	NA	TRBV11-3	CASSLWASSYNEQFF	TGTGCCAGCAGCTTATGGGCTAGCAGTTACAATGAGCAGTTCTTC
TRBJ2-7	NA	TRBD2	TRBV28	CASRTPSSGSLSEQYF	TGTGCCAGCAGGACGCCGTCCAGCGGGAGTCTCTCCGAGCAGTACTTC
TRBJ2-1	NA	TRBD2	TRBV19	CASSIGTSFSEQFF	TGTGCCAGTAGTATAGGGACTAGCTTCAGTGAGCAGTTCTTC
TRBJ1-2	NA	NA	TRBV28	CASRPPLGRVNYGYTF	TGTGCCAGCAGACCCCCTCTTGGCAGGGTGAACTATGGCTACACCTTC
TRBJ2-7	NA	TRBD2	TRBV7-2	CASSFRRESGEQYF	TGTGCCAGCAGCTTCAGGCGGGAGTCTGGCGAGCAGTACTTC
TRBJ2-2	NA	TRBD2	TRBV5-1	CASSSMTSGTTGELFF	TGCGCCAGCAGCTCCATGACTAGCGGGACCACCGGGGAGCTGTTTTTT
TRBJ1-5	few	NA	TRBV27	CASSFSQGRPQHF	TGTGCCAGCAGTTTCTCTCAGGGGCGGCCCCAGCATTTT
TRBJ2-7	NA	NA	TRBV28	CASLGASSYEQYF	TGTGCCAGTTTGGGGGCTAGTTCCTACGAGCAGTACTTC
TRBJ2-5	NA	NA	TRBV28	CASSLGSEYGTQYF	TGTGCCAGCAGTTTAGGATCCGAGTATGGGACCCAGTACTTC
TRBJ2-1	NA	NA	TRBV27	CASSPNSYNEQFF	TGTGCCAGCAGTCCGAACTCCTACAATGAGCAGTTCTTC
TRBJ2-3	many	TRBD1	TRBV7-2	CASSPQGGQGYTQYF	TGTGCCAGCAGCCCACAGGGGGGACAGGGGTATACGCAGTATTTT
TRBJ1-1	few	NA	TRBV6-5	CASQTMRNTEAFF	TGTGCCAGCCAAACGATGAGAAACACTGAAGCTTTCTTT
TRBJ2-3	NA	TRBD1	TRBV7-9	CASSLTGGRSTDTQYF	TGTGCCAGCAGTTTAACAGGGGGTAGGAGCACAGATACGCAGTATTTT
TRBJ2-5	few	NA	TRBV18	CASSPGRDRQETQYF	TGTGCCAGCTCACCAGGGAGAGACAGACAAGAGACCCAGTACTTC
TRBJ2-4	few	NA	TRBV5-1	CASSLGDRSLTGDIQYF	TGCGCCAGCAGCTTGGGTGACAGGTCACTTACGGGGGACATTCAGTACTTC
TRBJ1-4	NA	NA	TRBV5-1	CASSFASPTNEKLFF	TGCGCCAGCAGCTTCGCGTCCCCAACTAATGAAAAACTGTTTTTT
TRBJ1-5	NA	NA	TRBV28	CASRGGQGPPQHF	TGTGCCAGCAGGGGGGGCCAGGGTCCGCCCCAGCATTTT
TRBJ2-7	once	TRBD2	TRBV4-1	CASSLAQGLAYEQYF	TGCGCCAGCAGCCTCGCACAGGGACTAGCCTACGAGCAGTACTTC
TRBJ2-1	NA	TRBD1	TRBV25-1	CASSETGSSYNEQFF	TGTGCCAGCAGCGAGACAGGGAGCTCCTACAATGAGCAGTTCTTC
TRBJ2-5	NA	NA	TRBV7-8	CASRMGSQETQYF	TGTGCCAGCAGGATGGGCAGCCAAGAGACCCAGTACTTC